This T cell receptor beta chain emerged from a study of blood T cell repertoires in COVID-19. Study-level information: Researchers got acute and convalescent COVID-19 samples from the United States, Italy and Spain.

This CDR3 has 13 residues. Trimming shortened V by 3 bases and J by 3 bases, and 6 bases separated the two germline ends. Germline CDR1 and CDR2: MDHEN and SYDVKM. Original analysis: Reference gene primer amplification in the assay estimated nucleated cell counts. Only in-frame clones appear in the TCRdb table, and some are missing; sequencing was by immunoSEQ multiplex PCR. V, J and clone size were drawn from that table, and D and trimming were deduced from the DNA. The data show about 26,000 clones, about 87% seen once. The sample taken for sequencing was peripheral blood. This chain joins TRBV28 and TRBJ1-5; D is uncertain. This TCR was recovered from a human donor in a cohort sampled during active COVID-19. CDR3 sequence: CASSLYPNQPQHF. Written as DNA, the CDR3 is TGTGCCAGCAGTTTGTATCCCAATCAGCCCCAGCATTTT. Filled out from reference TRBV28 and TRBJ1-5, the complete variable domain reads DVKVTQSSRYLVKRTGEKVFLECVQDMDHENMFWYRQDPGLGLRLIYFSYDVKMKEKGDIPEGYSVSREKKERFSLILESASTNQTSMYLCASSLYPNQPQHFGDGTRLSIL.